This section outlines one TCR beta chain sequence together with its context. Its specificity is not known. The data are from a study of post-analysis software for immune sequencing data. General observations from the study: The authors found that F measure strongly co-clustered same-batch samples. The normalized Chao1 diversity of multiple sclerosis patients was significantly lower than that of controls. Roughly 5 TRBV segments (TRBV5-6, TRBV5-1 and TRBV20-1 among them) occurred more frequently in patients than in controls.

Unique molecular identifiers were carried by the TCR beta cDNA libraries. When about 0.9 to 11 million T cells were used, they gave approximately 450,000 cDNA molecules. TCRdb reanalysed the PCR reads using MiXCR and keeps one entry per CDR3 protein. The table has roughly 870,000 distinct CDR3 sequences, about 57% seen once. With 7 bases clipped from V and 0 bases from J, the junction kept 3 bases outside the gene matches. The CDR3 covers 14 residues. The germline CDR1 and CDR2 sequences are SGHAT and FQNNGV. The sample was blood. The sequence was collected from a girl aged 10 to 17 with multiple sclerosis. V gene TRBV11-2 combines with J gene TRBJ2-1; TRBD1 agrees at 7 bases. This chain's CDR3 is CASKGQISYNEQFF. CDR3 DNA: TGTGCCAGCAAGGGACAGATCTCCTACAATGAGCAGTTCTTC.